The entry below describes one T cell receptor beta chain. TCRdb's table, derived via immunoSEQ multiplex PCR, lists solely in-frame clones and lacks some. The sample records 88,000 or so clones, 75% to 90% being singletons. Trimming pared 1 base from V and 4 bases from J, leaving 10 bases between. Germline V gene data show CDR1 as SGHRS and CDR2 as YFSETQ. This CDR3 has 14 amino acids. These data are taken from a study of blood T cell repertoires in COVID-19. The receptor's source is a man aged 55-75 years with acute or convalescent COVID-19. The source material was peripheral blood. This chain links TRBV5-1 with TRBJ2-3; D is unresolved. The CDR3 region is CASSLNVQSDTQYF. The DNA of the CDR3 is TGCGCCAGCAGCTTGAACGTACAGTCAGATACGCAGTATTTT.